This T cell receptor (beta chain) was captured in a study of blood T cell repertoires in COVID-19. About the research overall: The origin of the acute and convalescent COVID-19 samples was the United States, Italy and Spain. PBMCs, B-cell-depleted T cells, or T cells were the source of the cDNA or gDNA that made up the material.

In the original workflow: Counts of nucleated cells, estimated from reference gene primer amplification, were obtained. Sequenced by immunoSEQ multiplex PCR; TCRdb stores in-frame clones only, minus some. From that table come the V and J calls and clone size; the DNA was used to work out D and trimming. The sample yields approximately 68,000 clones, roughly 83% seen once. Trimming removed 3 bases from V and 6 bases from J, with 11 bases in between. Per the germline V gene, CDR1 is SGHTA and CDR2 is FQGNSA. The CDR3 is 13 amino acids. This sequence joins TRBV7-2 and TRBJ1-2; possibly TRBD1 for D (6 bases). The TCR sequence derives from a woman aged 55-69 years with acute or convalescent COVID-19. The sample taken for sequencing was peripheral blood. The CDR3 DNA reads TGTGCCAGCAGCTTTGACAGGTTCGATGGCTACACCTTC. The encoded protein is CASSFDRFDGYTF. Supplemented by reference TRBV7-2 and TRBJ1-2, the full variable domain reads GAGVSQSPSNKVTEKGKDVELRCDPISGHTALYWYRQSLGQGLEFLIYFQGNSAPDKSGLPSDRFSAERTGGSVSTLTIQRTQQEDSAVYLCASSFDRFDGYTFGSGTRLTVV.